The 13 T cell receptor beta chains below all came from one sample that was sequenced in a study of blood T cell repertoires in COVID-19. The protocol was immunoSEQ multiplex PCR, while the TCRdb copy is restricted to in-frame clones and leaves out a portion. This table holds 250,000 or so clones, roughly 89% found once. The sample was peripheral blood. The source is a woman aged 55-69 years with COVID-19, enrolled during active disease.

V usage is TRBV6-2 or TRBV6-3 and J usage is TRBJ2-3; D perhaps matches TRBD1 (6 bases). The CDR3 loop spans 16 amino acids. Germline V lookup: CDR1 MNHEY, CDR2 SVGEGT. The V and J ends lost 2 bases and 0 bases respectively, with 12 bases between them. Written as DNA, the CDR3 is TGTGCCAGCAGTTACGCAGGACAGCTTAGCACAGATACGCAGTATTTT. It yields the protein CASSYAGQLSTDTQYF.

This chain connects TRBV2 to TRBJ1-1; no clear D gene. The V end lost 8 bases, the J end lost 0 bases, and 10 bases lay between the germline ends. The germline CDR1 and CDR2 sequences are SNHLY and FYNNEI. The CDR3 has 13 residues. CDR3 amino acids: CASPGELNTEAFF. The CDR3 region has the DNA TGTGCCAGCCCCGGGGAATTGAACACTGAAGCTTTCTTT.

The chain combines TRBV5-1 with TRBJ1-1; 9 nucleotides match TRBD1. Trimming took 3 bases from V and 1 from J; bases not matched to a gene: 10. The CDR3 is 17 amino acids. The V gene's germline CDR1 is SGHRS and CDR2 YFSETQ. CDR3 loop: CASSSYTGGQGNTEAFF. In nucleotides, the CDR3 is TGCGCCAGCAGCTCCTACACAGGGGGCCAGGGGAACACTGAAGCTTTCTTT. The whole variable domain, remainder taken from reference TRBV5-1 and TRBJ1-1, is KAGVTQTPRYLIKTRGQQVTLSCSPISGHRSVSWYQQTPGQGLQFLFEYFSETQRNKGNFPGRFSGRQFSNSRSEMNVSTLELGDSALYLCASSSYTGGQGNTEAFFGQGTRLTVV.

The CDR3 spells CASSTHRVGNQPQHF. CDR3 nucleotides: TGTGCCAGCAGTACCCACAGGGTCGGGAATCAGCCCCAGCATTTT. The rearrangement uses TRBV2 and TRBJ1-5, with D possibly matching TRBD1 (6 bases). V shed 5 bases and J shed 4 bases, with 15 bases lying between them. From germline, CDR1 is SNHLY and CDR2 FYNNEI. The CDR3 runs to 15 residues.

This chain uses TRBV18 with TRBJ2-1, with 9 bases aligning to TRBD2. V dropped 2 bases and J dropped 2; count of bases not matched to a gene: 1. The CDR3 loop spans 15 amino acids. Germline V gives CDR1 KGHSH, CDR2 LQKENI. CDR3 coding DNA: TGTGCCAGCTCACCAGGCGGGGGGGCCTACAATGAGCAGTTCTTC. Its translation is CASSPGGGAYNEQFF.

This chain joins TRBV5-1 and TRBJ2-7; 9 positions agree with TRBD2. Germline CDR1 reads SGHRS; CDR2 reads YFSETQ. J gave up 2 bases and V 4 bases, and 4 bases lay outside the gene matches. The CDR3 is 14 amino acids. CDR3 sequence reads: CASSTGLAPYEQYF. The CDR3, as DNA: TGCGCCAGCAGCACGGGACTAGCTCCCTACGAGCAGTACTTC.

The chain has TRBV6-2 or TRBV6-3 and TRBJ2-5, with 9 bases matching TRBD1. Germline V gene data show CDR1 as MNHEY and CDR2 as SVGEGT. V shed 2 bases and J 0 bases; nucleotides not matched to a gene: 1. The length of the CDR3 is 15 residues. CDR3 protein: CASSYGQGYQETQYF. The CDR3 DNA follows: TGTGCCAGCAGTTACGGACAGGGGTACCAAGAGACCCAGTACTTC.

This clone was seen once. This chain links TRBV2 with TRBJ1-3; D is uncertain. The CDR3 covers 16 residues. Looked up from germline, CDR1 is SNHLY and CDR2 is FYNNEI. With 0 bases removed from V and 7 bases from J, the gap between germline ends came to 16 bases. CDR3 amino acids: CASSEATVTYSNTIYF. CDR3 nucleotide sequence: TGTGCCAGCAGTGAAGCGACGGTGACATACAGCAACACCATATATTTT.

DNA for the CDR3: TGTGCCACCAGCAGAACCGGTCGGGACGAGCAGTACTTC. Protein sequence: CATSRTGRDEQYF. The rearrangement uses TRBV15 and TRBJ2-7; D not certain. Germline V gene sequence: CDR1 LNHNV, CDR2 YYDKDF (reference sequence). The CDR3 consists of 13 residues. V lost 2 bases to trimming and J lost 5 bases, with 10 bases between them.

V and J are TRBV27 and TRBJ1-2; 8 bases fit TRBD1. The germline V gene has CDR1 MNHEY and CDR2 SMNVEV (reference sequence). This CDR3 comprises 14 residues. The V segment lost 4 bases and the J segment 6 bases; nucleotides outside the gene matches: 7. The CDR3 sequence: CASSYRTGQDGYTF. For the CDR3, the DNA is TGTGCCAGCAGTTACAGGACAGGGCAGGATGGCTACACCTTC.

The V and J genes are TRBV6-5 and TRBJ1-1; no firm D call. V lost 2 bases, J lost 8 bases, and 6 bases lay in between. The germline V gene has CDR1 MNHEY and CDR2 SVGAGI. The CDR3 has 11 residues. The CDR3 bases are TGTGCCAGCAGTTACGGCAGGGAAGCTTTCTTT. It translates to CASSYGREAFF.

The V gene is TRBV5-4, the J gene TRBJ1-2; 9 bases are a match to TRBD1. Germline CDR1 and CDR2: SGHNT and YYREEE (reference sequence). This CDR3 contains 16 residues. V trimming: 1 base; J trimming: 6 bases; junction bases outside the gene matches: 10. The CDR3 spells CASSLPSGQGGNGYTF. CDR3 DNA: TGTGCCAGCAGCTTGCCTTCGGGACAGGGAGGTAATGGCTACACCTTC.

The J gene is TRBJ1-2, the V gene TRBV2; D uncertain. The V gene's germline CDR1 is SNHLY and CDR2 FYNNEI. Trimming pared 2 bases from V and 4 bases from J, leaving 14 bases between. This CDR3 has 15 residues. CDR3 coding DNA: TGTGCCAGCAGTGAAAATTGGGCACCACCCTATGGCTACACCTTC. Protein product: CASSENWAPPYGYTF.